This T cell receptor (beta chain) was observed in a study of regulatory T cells in long-lasting Graves disease. Points from the study as a whole: The study found lower TCR diversity in persistent Graves' patients than in newly diagnosed ones. Authors noted too few samples as a limitation. There was favoring of TRBV28, TRBJ1-2 and TRBJ2-5 in persistent disease.

This clonotype was recorded a few times. Its specificity is not known. Documented time point: newly diagnosed GD, antithyroid drugs for less than 3 months. From PBMCs, RNA was extracted and then used to make the TCR library. According to the study, TCR beta libraries were built with iRepertoire HTBI primers and CDR3-region Arm-PCR. Each CDR3 protein is one row after TCRdb ran MiXCR on the multiplex PCR reads. Of 300,000 to 450,000 distinct CDR3 sequences in the sample, roughly a sixth were seen once. The V end lost 2 bases, the J end lost 0 bases, and 12 bases lay between the germline ends. The CDR3 runs to 16 residues. Germline CDR1 reads MRHNA; CDR2 reads SNTAGT.

This sample comprised peripheral blood mononuclear cells (PBMCs), obtained at new diagnosis, from a patient treated with antithyroid drugs. The chain combines TRBV6-4 with TRBJ2-3, with D hard to call. The clonotype originates from a female donor with Graves disease. Written as DNA, the CDR3 is TGTGCCAGCAGTGACGCGTTCCACACTAGCACAGATACGCAGTATTTT. It is translated as CASSDAFHTSTDTQYF.